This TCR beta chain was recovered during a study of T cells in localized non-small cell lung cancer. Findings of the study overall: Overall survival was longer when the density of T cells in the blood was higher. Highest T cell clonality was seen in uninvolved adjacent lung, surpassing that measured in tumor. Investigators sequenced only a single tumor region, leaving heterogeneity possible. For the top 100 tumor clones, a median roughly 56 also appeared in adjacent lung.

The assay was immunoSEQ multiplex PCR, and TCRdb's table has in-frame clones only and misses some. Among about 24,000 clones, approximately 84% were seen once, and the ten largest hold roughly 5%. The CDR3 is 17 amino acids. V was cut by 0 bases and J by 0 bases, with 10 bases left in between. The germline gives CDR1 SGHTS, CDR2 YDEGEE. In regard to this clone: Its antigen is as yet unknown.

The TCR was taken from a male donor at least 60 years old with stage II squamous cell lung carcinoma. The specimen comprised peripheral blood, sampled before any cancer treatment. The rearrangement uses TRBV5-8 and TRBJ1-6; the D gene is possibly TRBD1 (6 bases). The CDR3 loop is CASSLDRASSYNSPLHF. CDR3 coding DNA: TGTGCCAGCAGCTTGGACAGGGCCAGCTCCTATAATTCACCCCTCCACTTT.